The subject of this entry is one T cell receptor beta chain. Its antigen remains unidentified. The repertoire was sequenced with immunoSEQ multiplex PCR; TCRdb's copy has only in-frame clones and lacks some. Found here are 130,000 to 150,000 clones, approximately 88% of them singletons; the top ten hold less than 15%. Germline CDR1 and CDR2: SGHRS and YFSETQ. Deletions cut 2 bases from V and 4 bases from J, with 12 bases between. The CDR3 runs 14 residues. This entry belongs to a study of T cell responses to AZD1222 COVID-19 vaccine. Overall study findings and caveats: The donors showed a predominance of white British ancestry and of females, with possible underestimation of clonal diversity. Unmutated regions of variants are reportedly targeted by nearly half of spike-specific TCRs. An increase in Spike-specific TCR breadth and depth was observed after two AZD1222 doses.

The input for sequencing was peripheral blood, taken on day 0 of AZD1222 vaccination. This chain uses TRBV5-1 with TRBJ1-2; the D is unclear. The clonotype comes from an adult in good health. This CDR3 is CASSLRGLTYGYTF. CDR3 nucleotide sequence: TGCGCCAGCAGCTTACGAGGACTCACCTATGGCTACACCTTC.